These 4 T cell receptor beta chains share one sample of origin, sequenced in a study of PD-L1 blockade in urothelial cancer. Clones were read by immunoSEQ multiplex PCR, and TCRdb kept only the in-frame ones, dropping some. In the table there are 85,000 to 100,000 clones, 90% of which are singletons. The material was PBMCs, obtained around atezolizumab (anti-PD-L1) treatment. Receptors were obtained from a man aged 60 to 75 with urothelial cancer.

V and J are TRBV9 and TRBJ2-2; 9 bases match TRBD2. Germline V gives CDR1 SGDLS, CDR2 YYNGEE. With 2 bases clipped from V and 6 bases from J, the junction kept 11 bases outside the gene matches. There are 17 residues in the CDR3. CDR3 protein: CASSVVSGGPWAGELFF. CDR3 nucleotide sequence: TGTGCCAGCAGCGTTGTTAGCGGGGGCCCCTGGGCCGGGGAGCTGTTTTTT.

This chain joins TRBV27 and TRBJ1-5; weak D call: TRBD1 (5 bases). V was trimmed by 5 bases and J by 6 bases, leaving 11 bases between them. This CDR3 is 13 amino acids long. The germline gives CDR1 MNHEY, CDR2 SMNVEV (reference sequence). The CDR3 reads CASSPSGGQPQHF. CDR3 DNA sequence: TGTGCCAGCAGTCCGTCCGGGGGTCAGCCCCAGCATTTT.

The chain carries TRBV30 and TRBJ1-5; 8 positions match TRBD1. The CDR3 totals 14 residues. Unmatched junction bases numbered 2, after V lost 0 bases and J lost 4 bases. CDR1 is GTSNPN, CDR2 SVGIG, per germline (reference sequence). The CDR3 protein is CAWSVGTGNQPQHF. The DNA for the CDR3 is TGTGCCTGGAGTGTGGGGACAGGAAATCAGCCCCAGCATTTT.

The chain has TRBV9 and TRBJ2-7; 7 bases align to TRBD2. The CDR3 sequence is 14 residues long. J gave up 4 bases and V 0 bases, and 4 bases lay outside the gene matches. Germline CDR1 and CDR2: SGDLS and YYNGEE. As DNA, the CDR3 is TGTGCCAGCAGCGTAGGGGAGGGTCGTTACGAGCAGTACTTC. It translates to CASSVGEGRYEQYF. Based on the CDR3 plus reference TRBV9 and TRBJ2-7, the full variable domain is DSGVTQTPKHLITATGQRVTLRCSPRSGDLSVYWYQQSLDQGLQFLIQYYNGEERAKGNILERFSAQQFPDLHSELNLSSLELGDSALYFCASSVGEGRYEQYFGPGTRLTVT.